This T cell receptor beta chain was found in a study of CD8 T cells in Susac syndrome. An amount of RNA that ranged from about 0.45 to 1 ug was reverse transcribed with random hexamers. TCRdb re-called the immunoSEQ multiplex PCR reads with MiXCR, one entry per CDR3 protein. The sample records over 95,000 distinct CDR3 sequences, around 92% being singletons. V shed 1 base and J 4 bases; nucleotides not matched to a gene: 3. Germline V gives CDR1 SGHRS, CDR2 YFSETQ. The CDR3 runs to 14 residues. The TCR was taken from a human donor in good health. Sequencing was performed on CD8+ T cells from PBMCs. The V gene is TRBV5-1, the J gene TRBJ1-1, with TRBD1 identical over 8 bases. In DNA, the CDR3 is TGCGCCAGCAGCTTGAATCAGGGGGCCACTGAAGCTTTCTTT. Protein product: CASSLNQGATEAFF.